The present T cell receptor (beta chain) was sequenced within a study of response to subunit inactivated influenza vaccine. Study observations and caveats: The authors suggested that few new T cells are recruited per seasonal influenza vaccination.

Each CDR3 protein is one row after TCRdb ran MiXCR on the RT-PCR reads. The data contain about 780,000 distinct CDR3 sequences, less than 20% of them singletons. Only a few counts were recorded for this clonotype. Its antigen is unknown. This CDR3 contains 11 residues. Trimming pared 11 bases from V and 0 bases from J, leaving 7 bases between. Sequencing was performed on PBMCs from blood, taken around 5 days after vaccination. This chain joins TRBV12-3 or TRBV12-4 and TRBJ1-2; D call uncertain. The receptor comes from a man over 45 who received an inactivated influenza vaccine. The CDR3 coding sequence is TGTGCCTCTGGAGCTAACTATGGCTACACCTTC. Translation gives CASGANYGYTF.